Here is one T cell receptor beta chain with its context. Authors' methods: Estimation of nucleated cell counts was performed using reference gene primer amplification. Libraries were prepared by immunoSEQ multiplex PCR; TCRdb keeps only in-frame clonotypes and omits some of them. That table furnishes V, J and clone size, whereas the DNA furnished D and trimming. The sample lists approximately 250,000 clones; about nine tenths were seen once. Germline V CDR1 and CDR2: MDHEN, SYDVKM. Trimming took 8 bases from V and 4 from J; bases not matched to a gene: 7. The CDR3 runs 14 residues. The sample belongs to a study of blood T cell repertoires in COVID-19. On the study more broadly: The United States, Italy and Spain were the sources of the acute and convalescent COVID-19 samples. Sources were T cells, B-cell-depleted T cells, or PBMCs; the material itself was cDNA or gDNA.

Specimen: peripheral blood. The sequence derives from a man between 40 and 49 years old with active or convalescent COVID-19. The chain is built from TRBV28 and TRBJ2-4; 8 bases line up with TRBD1. This CDR3 reads CASQTGTGKNIQYF. DNA for the CDR3: TGTGCCAGCCAAACCGGGACAGGAAAAAACATTCAGTACTTC. Combining the CDR3 with reference TRBV28 and TRBJ2-4 gives the whole variable domain DVKVTQSSRYLVKRTGEKVFLECVQDMDHENMFWYRQDPGLGLRLIYFSYDVKMKEKGDIPEGYSVSREKKERFSLILESASTNQTSMYLCASQTGTGKNIQYFGAGTRLSVL.